The T cell receptor beta chain under discussion was sequenced for a study of tumor-infiltrating lymphocytes in primary liver carcinoma. Study-level background: Enrolled patients were male and female, aged 30 to 69 years. The study, taken as a whole, reports: Presence in all five tumor regions was observed for only about 8-25% of top clones.

From approximately 450 ng total RNA, TCR beta cDNA was generated with a primer in the constant region. A slightly modified ARM-PCR protocol with three nested multiplex PCR rounds produced these TCR beta libraries. Amplification in the first two PCR rounds was performed using TRBV1-TRBV30 forward primers and a C-beta reverse primer for around 9 cycles each. TCRdb passed the multiplex PCR reads through MiXCR, listing each CDR3 protein once. The sample shows 100,000 to 150,000 distinct CDR3 sequences, 64% of them seen only once. The study co-extracted DNA and RNA from about 21-30 mg of unsorted bulk tissue. The CDR3 spans 11 residues. Germline CDR1 is SGHTS and CDR2 is YDEGEE. V was shortened by 4 bases and J by 9 bases, with 10 bases between the two germline ends. This clonotype was counted many times. Its target is not known.

V and J are TRBV5-8 and TRBJ1-1; D ambiguous. What was sequenced was liver tumor tissue from sampling region 3. This sample's subset: tumor region T3, left-lateral pole. The sequence came from a woman aged 55-69 years with primary liver carcinoma and hepatitis B virus infection. CDR3 bases: TGTGCCAGCAGCCGCAGAGACCAAGCTTTCTTT. Translation gives CASSRRDQAFF.